This entry lists 4 T cell receptor beta chains sequenced from one sample in a study of shared clonotypes between healthy human individuals. Assay used: immunoSEQ multiplex PCR; TCRdb lists only in-frame clones, some missing. The profile shows approximately 2.3 million clones, just over 90% of them singletons. The source material was naive CD4+ T cells from PBMCs. The sample's subset: CD45RA+ positively selected. The receptors shown here come from a young man in good health. Some clones in this sample may be carry-over from other donors' samples.

V and J are TRBV19 and TRBJ1-2; D gene unclear. CDR1 is LNHDA and CDR2 is SQIVND in the germline V gene (reference sequence). CDR3 length: 14 residues. The ends were cut back, 5 bases at V and 1 base at J, with 11 bases in the middle. The CDR3 loop is CASSSPGSNYGYTF. CDR3 sequence (DNA): TGTGCCAGTAGTTCGCCCGGGAGTAACTATGGCTACACCTTC.

The chain has TRBV28 and TRBJ2-5; D gene uncertain. The V end lost 3 bases, the J end lost 3 bases, and 2 bases lay between the germline ends. The CDR3 loop spans 11 amino acids. Per the germline V gene, CDR1 is MDHEN and CDR2 is SYDVKM. CDR3 sequence (DNA): TGTGCCAGCAGTTTTAAAGAGACCCAGTACTTC. This translates into CASSFKETQYF. Looking up the rest from reference TRBV28 and TRBJ2-5 gives the full variable domain: DVKVTQSSRYLVKRTGEKVFLECVQDMDHENMFWYRQDPGLGLRLIYFSYDVKMKEKGDIPEGYSVSREKKERFSLILESASTNQTSMYLCASSFKETQYFGPGTRLLVL.

The chain uses TRBV18 and TRBJ2-1, with D uncertain. The CDR3 extends over 17 amino acids. Germline V gives CDR1 KGHSH, CDR2 LQKENI. The V and J ends lost 4 bases and 0 bases respectively, with 16 bases between them. The CDR3 is CASSRPRKELSYNEQFF. CDR3 DNA: TGTGCCAGCTCACGGCCCCGCAAAGAACTCTCCTACAATGAGCAGTTCTTC.

The chain links TRBV4-3 to TRBJ2-3, with D hard to call. Germline CDR1 and CDR2: LGHNA and YSLEER. Trimming stripped 0 bases from V and 0 bases from J, with 4 bases between. There are 14 residues in the CDR3. CDR3 residues: CASSQEWSTDTQYF. CDR3 sequence (DNA): TGCGCCAGCAGCCAAGAATGGAGCACAGATACGCAGTATTTT.